This is a list of T cell receptor beta chains from one sample in a study of shared clonotypes between healthy human individuals. TCRdb keeps only in-frame clones here, not all; method: immunoSEQ multiplex PCR. The sample has roughly 2 million clones, about 94% seen once. The sample consisted of naive CD8+ T cells sorted from blood. Receptors originate from a man younger than 35 in good health. The CDR3 runs from the conserved cysteine through the conserved F or W. Fields, in order: V gene, clone size, D gene, J gene, CDR3 DNA, CDR3 protein. A D gene is named only where the DNA matches it firmly. Clone sizes are given selectively: once, few, many, or a class where the clone is expanded.

V: TRBV9
size: NA
D: TRBD2
J: TRBJ2-7
DNA: TGTGCCAGCAGCGTAGGTGCGGGAGTCCCCTACGAGCAGTACTTC
CDR3: CASSVGAGVPYEQYF

V: TRBV7-6
size: NA
D: NA
J: TRBJ2-5
DNA: TGTGCCAGCAGCTTAGCGTTGGGGGGATGGGAGACCCAGTACTTC
CDR3: CASSLALGGWETQYF

V: TRBV13
size: NA
D: NA
J: TRBJ2-2
DNA: TGTGCCAGCAGCTTTTTTAGGCAGGGTAGGATCACCGGGGAGCTGTTTTTT
CDR3: CASSFFRQGRITGELFF

V: TRBV4-1
size: NA
D: TRBD2
J: TRBJ2-7
DNA: TGCGCCAGCAGCCCAGGGGCTAGCGGGAGCTACGAGCAGTACTTC
CDR3: CASSPGASGSYEQYF

V: TRBV29-1
size: NA
D: NA
J: TRBJ1-2
DNA: TGCAGCGTTGACAGGAACTATGGCTACACCTTC
CDR3: CSVDRNYGYTF

V: TRBV7-2
size: NA
D: TRBD2
J: TRBJ2-7
DNA: TGTGCCAGCAGTCCAGGCGGGGGGGCCGGTAGAGGTTACGAGCAGTACTTC
CDR3: CASSPGGGAGRGYEQYF

V: TRBV7-2
size: few
D: NA
J: TRBJ2-3
DNA: TGTGCCAGCAGCTTACAGCGATCAGATACAGATACGCAGTATTTT
CDR3: CASSLQRSDTDTQYF

V: TRBV18
size: NA
D: NA
J: TRBJ1-3
DNA: TGTGCCAGCTTTAACCCCAGGGCGGACGGAAACACCATATATTTT
CDR3: CASFNPRADGNTIYF

V: TRBV19
size: NA
D: NA
J: TRBJ2-5
DNA: TGTGCCAGTAGTGCGGATGGCAGACAAGAGACCCAGTACTTC
CDR3: CASSADGRQETQYF

V: TRBV10-2
size: NA
D: TRBD2
J: TRBJ2-1
DNA: TGCGCCAGCAGACTAGCGGGAGACGGTGAGCAGTTCTTC
CDR3: CASRLAGDGEQFF

V: TRBV5-1
size: NA
D: NA
J: TRBJ1-5
DNA: TGCGCCAGCAGCTTGACCGCAGGACTCAATCAGCCCCAGCATTTT
CDR3: CASSLTAGLNQPQHF

V: TRBV15
size: NA
D: TRBD2
J: TRBJ2-7
DNA: TGTGCCACCAGCCGAACCAGCGGGAGCGAAACCTACGAGCAGTACTTC
CDR3: CATSRTSGSETYEQYF

V: TRBV9
size: NA
D: NA
J: TRBJ2-3
DNA: TGTGCCAGCAGCGTCCGGGACGGAGGCACAGATACGCAGTATTTT
CDR3: CASSVRDGGTDTQYF

V: TRBV18
size: NA
D: NA
J: TRBJ1-1
DNA: TGTGCCAGCTCACCCTCTGGGGTACGCCCAAACGCAGCTTTCTTT
CDR3: CASSPSGVRPNAAFF

V: TRBV5-4
size: NA
D: NA
J: TRBJ1-5
DNA: TGTGCCAGCAGCTTGGGACCATTAAATCAGCCCCAGCATTTT
CDR3: CASSLGPLNQPQHF

V: TRBV9
size: once
D: TRBD1
J: TRBJ1-4
DNA: TGTGCCAGCAGCGTCGGAGCGGACAGGTTGAGGGAAAAACTGTTTTTT
CDR3: CASSVGADRLREKLFF

V: TRBV27
size: NA
D: NA
J: TRBJ1-4
DNA: TGTGCCAGCAGTTTGTCCGGGTTCGAAAAACTGTTTTTT
CDR3: CASSLSGFEKLFF

V: TRBV15
size: NA
D: NA
J: TRBJ2-2
DNA: TGTGCCACCAGCAGAGATATCGGGGAAGAGCTGTTTTTT
CDR3: CATSRDIGEELFF

V: TRBV6-6
size: once
D: TRBD1
J: TRBJ2-2
DNA: TGTGCCAGCTTCAGTTCCATGACAGGGGCCACCGGGGAGCTGTTTTTT
CDR3: CASFSSMTGATGELFF

V: TRBV25-1
size: once
D: TRBD2
J: TRBJ2-1
DNA: TGTGCCAGCAGTGATTTCTCTAGCGGGAACGGGGTTTACAATGAGCAGTTCTTC
CDR3: CASSDFSSGNGVYNEQFF

V: TRBV27
size: NA
D: TRBD2
J: TRBJ2-3
DNA: TGTGCCAGCAGTTCCACTAGCGGGGGCACAGATACGCAGTATTTT
CDR3: CASSSTSGGTDTQYF

V: TRBV7-9
size: NA
D: NA
J: TRBJ1-2
DNA: TGTGCCAGCAGCTCTTTGGGGCCGGGCTATGGCTACACCTTC
CDR3: CASSSLGPGYGYTF

V: TRBV6-5
size: NA
D: TRBD1
J: TRBJ1-1
DNA: TGTGCCAGCAGTTCCCTAATAGGACAGGGGAACACTGAAGCTTTCTTT
CDR3: CASSSLIGQGNTEAFF

V: TRBV5-4
size: NA
D: NA
J: TRBJ2-7
DNA: TGTGCCAGCAGCATAGACGGAACCTACGAGCAGTACTTC
CDR3: CASSIDGTYEQYF

V: TRBV15
size: NA
D: TRBD1
J: TRBJ2-7
DNA: TGTGCCACGTCGGGACAGGACTACGAGCAGTACTTC
CDR3: CATSGQDYEQYF